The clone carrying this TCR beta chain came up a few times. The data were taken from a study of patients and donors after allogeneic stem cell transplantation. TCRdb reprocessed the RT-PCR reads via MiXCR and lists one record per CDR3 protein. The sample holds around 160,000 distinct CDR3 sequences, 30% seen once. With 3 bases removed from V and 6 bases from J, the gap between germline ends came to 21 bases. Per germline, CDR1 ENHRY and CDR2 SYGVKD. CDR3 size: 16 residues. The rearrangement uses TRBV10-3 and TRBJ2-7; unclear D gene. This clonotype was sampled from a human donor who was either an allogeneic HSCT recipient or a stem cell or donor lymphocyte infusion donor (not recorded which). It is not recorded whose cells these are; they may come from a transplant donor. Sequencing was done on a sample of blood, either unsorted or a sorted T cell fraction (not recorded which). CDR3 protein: CAISDSVRTSLSEQYF. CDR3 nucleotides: TGTGCCATCAGTGATTCAGTCCGTACTTCTCTCTCCGAGCAGTACTTC.